This is a list of T cell receptor beta chains from one sample in a study of blood T cell repertoires in COVID-19. The table came from immunoSEQ multiplex PCR; TCRdb's copy has only in-frame clones and leaves some out. The sample lists 110,000 to 150,000 clones; 82% were seen once. The sample taken for sequencing was peripheral blood. Receptor source: an elderly woman with acute or convalescent COVID-19. The CDR3 runs from the conserved cysteine through the conserved F or W. D genes are given only for firm matches. Clone size appears in some rows only: once, few, many, or a class for an expanded clone.

TRBJ2-5	.	TRBV13	TRBD2	CASSSGTYGETQYF	TGTGCCAGCAGCAGCGGGACGTACGGAGAGACCCAGTACTTC
TRBJ2-5	.	TRBV4-1	.	CASSRNSGPKGETQYF	TGCGCCAGCAGCCGGAACAGCGGTCCAAAGGGAGAGACCCAGTACTTC
TRBJ2-5	.	TRBV4-1	.	CASSRAGPQETQYF	TGCGCCAGCAGCCGAGCAGGGCCTCAAGAGACCCAGTACTTC
TRBJ1-2	.	TRBV11-2	.	CASSPSGVYGYTF	TGTGCCAGCAGCCCATCAGGTGTCTATGGCTACACCTTC
TRBJ2-7	.	TRBV28	TRBD2	CASSFHPTSGAPYEQYF	TGTGCCAGCAGTTTCCACCCCACTAGCGGGGCCCCCTACGAGCAGTACTTC
TRBJ2-2	.	TRBV11-2	TRBD2	CASSLRLAGDGELFF	TGTGCCAGCAGCTTAAGACTAGCGGGAGACGGGGAGCTGTTTTTT
TRBJ2-2	.	TRBV9	.	CASSVAHGGNTGELFF	TGTGCCAGCAGCGTAGCGCACGGGGGTAACACCGGGGAGCTGTTTTTT
TRBJ2-1	.	TRBV28	.	CASSLTVNNEQFF	TGTGCCAGCAGTTTAACAGTCAACAATGAGCAGTTCTTC
TRBJ1-4	.	TRBV27	TRBD1	CASSSGTGSEKLFF	TGTGCCAGCAGTTCGGGGACAGGGTCTGAAAAACTGTTTTTT
TRBJ2-6	.	TRBV19	TRBD1	CASNRDRGSGANVLTF	TGTGCCTCAAACCGGGACAGGGGTTCTGGGGCCAACGTCCTGACTTTC
TRBJ1-5	.	TRBV12-3/TRBV12-4	TRBD1	CASSVTGEQPQHF	TGTGCCAGCAGTGTGACAGGGGAGCAGCCCCAGCATTTT
TRBJ2-5	.	TRBV6-5	TRBD2	CASSYGWGGEETQYF	TGTGCCAGCAGTTACGGTTGGGGGGGAGAAGAGACCCAGTACTTC
TRBJ1-3	.	TRBV18	TRBD1	CASSPDRASGNTIYF	TGTGCCAGCTCACCAGACAGGGCCTCTGGAAACACCATATATTTT
TRBJ1-1	.	TRBV27	TRBD1	CASSFQGTGVAEAFF	TGTGCCAGCAGTTTCCAGGGGACAGGGGTTGCTGAAGCTTTCTTT
TRBJ2-3	.	TRBV12-3/TRBV12-4	.	CASSKGVYTQYF	TGTGCCAGCAGTAAGGGGGTTTATACGCAGTATTTT
TRBJ2-1	.	TRBV12-5	TRBD2	CASGLKRTSGRYNGSDEQFF	TGTGCTAGTGGTTTGAAGCGGACTAGCGGGAGGTATAACGGGTCGGATGAGCAGTTCTTC
TRBJ2-3	few	TRBV24-1	.	CATSDFGDTQYF	TGTGCCACCAGTGATTTCGGAGATACGCAGTATTTT
TRBJ1-2	.	TRBV7-2	.	CASSFSGGSIGYGYTF	TGTGCCAGCAGCTTTTCCGGGGGTTCTATCGGCTATGGCTACACCTTC
TRBJ2-1	.	TRBV5-1	TRBD2	CASSLGASGTFYGQFF	TGCGCCAGCAGCTTGGGGGCTAGCGGGACATTTTATGGGCAGTTCTTC
TRBJ2-1	.	TRBV11-2	TRBD2	CASSNPSREYYNEQFF	TGTGCCAGCAGCAATCCGTCGCGGGAGTACTACAATGAGCAGTTCTTC
TRBJ2-1	.	TRBV20-1	.	CSAMLWSEQFF	TGCAGTGCTATGTTGTGGAGCGAGCAGTTCTTC
TRBJ2-3	.	TRBV15	.	CATSRGGADTQYF	TGTGCCACCAGCAGAGGGGGGGCAGATACGCAGTATTTT
TRBJ1-2	few	TRBV24-1	.	CATSQGTGGYTF	TGTGCCACCAGTCAAGGAACAGGAGGCTACACCTTC
TRBJ2-1	.	TRBV3-1/TRBV3-2	.	CASSQDLARNRGQFF	TGTGCCAGCAGCCAAGATTTGGCAAGAAACCGTGGGCAGTTCTTC
TRBJ2-2	.	TRBV10-3	.	CAISLSPPTINTGELFF	TGTGCCATCAGTCTTAGTCCCCCGACTATAAACACCGGGGAGCTGTTTTTT
TRBJ1-5	.	TRBV7-2	TRBD1	CASSGGQGSGQPQHF	TGTGCCAGCAGCGGAGGACAGGGGTCTGGTCAGCCCCAGCATTTT
TRBJ1-2	.	TRBV28	.	CASILRGQNYGYTF	TGTGCCAGCATCCTGCGGGGGCAGAACTATGGCTACACCTTC
TRBJ2-7	.	TRBV3-1/TRBV3-2	.	CASSQAYYEQYF	TGTGCCAGCAGCCAAGCGTACTACGAGCAGTACTTC
TRBJ1-2	once	TRBV28	.	CASSYPGGRAGYGYTF	TGTGCCAGCAGTTACCCGGGGGGCAGGGCAGGCTATGGCTACACCTTC
TRBJ2-2	.	TRBV10-2	TRBD2	CASNLAGVGTGELFF	TGCGCCAGCAATCTAGCGGGAGTTGGCACCGGGGAGCTGTTTTTT
TRBJ2-3	.	TRBV10-3	.	CAITSGQGGSDTQYF	TGTGCCATCACTAGCGGACAGGGAGGGTCCGATACGCAGTATTTT
TRBJ2-6	few	TRBV4-1	.	CASSQDRYRGLGFGANVLTF	TGCGCCAGCAGCCAAGATCGTTATAGGGGATTAGGATTTGGGGCCAACGTCCTGACTTTC
TRBJ2-3	.	TRBV28	.	CASAGGVSTDTQYF	TGTGCCAGCGCTGGGGGCGTTAGCACAGATACGCAGTATTTT
TRBJ2-7	.	TRBV2	.	CASSVNMPGAGDEQYF	TGTGCCAGCAGTGTGAATATGCCAGGGGCCGGAGACGAGCAGTACTTC
TRBJ1-1	.	TRBV5-6	.	CASSLGETGGTEAFF	TGTGCCAGCAGCTTGGGCGAGACAGGTGGCACTGAAGCTTTCTTT
TRBJ2-2	few	TRBV28	TRBD1	CASSPGQGVKANTGELFF	TGTGCCAGCAGCCCAGGACAGGGGGTAAAAGCGAACACCGGGGAGCTGTTTTTT
TRBJ1-6	.	TRBV28	TRBD1	CASSLPGQDNSPLHF	TGTGCCAGCAGTTTACCGGGACAGGATAATTCACCCCTCCACTTT
TRBJ2-6	.	TRBV6-6	.	CASSGSGANVLTF	TGTGCCAGCTCGGGCTCTGGGGCCAACGTCCTGACTTTC
TRBJ2-1	.	TRBV6-1	.	CASSDQFKGGPEQFF	TGTGCCAGCAGTGATCAATTTAAGGGGGGGCCTGAGCAGTTCTTC
TRBJ2-1	.	TRBV11-3	TRBD1	CASSSRQGNNEQFF	TGTGCCAGCAGCTCAAGACAGGGGAACAATGAGCAGTTCTTC
TRBJ2-3	.	TRBV7-9	.	CASSLGGYRYTDTQYF	TGTGCCAGCAGCTTAGGAGGGTATCGGTACACAGATACGCAGTATTTT
TRBJ2-5	.	TRBV7-9	TRBD1	CASSLGVRDRSETQYF	TGTGCCAGCAGCTTAGGGGTCCGGGACAGGAGTGAGACCCAGTACTTC
TRBJ2-3	.	TRBV28	.	CASSLGRLGSVADTQYF	TGTGCCAGCAGTTTAGGGAGACTAGGTTCAGTAGCGGATACGCAGTATTTT
TRBJ1-2	few	TRBV7-3	TRBD1	CASSVTGGHGYTF	TGTGCCAGCAGCGTGACAGGGGGTCACGGCTACACCTTC
TRBJ2-2	.	TRBV6-2/TRBV6-3	.	CASSYTGRAGELFF	TGTGCCAGCAGTTACACAGGGCGCGCCGGGGAGCTGTTTTTT